This T cell receptor (beta chain) was recorded in a study of blood T cell repertoires in COVID-19 (dated by TCRdb to the early 2020s). At the level of the whole study: Samples from collaborators originated in the United States, Italy and Spain and spanned both the acute and convalescent phases of COVID-19. The material from the prospective study consisted of cDNA or gDNA derived from T cells, B-cell-depleted T cells, or PBMCs. Subjects who had been exposed to COVID-19, were actively infected with it, or had recovered from it provided the deeply sampled blood TCRbeta repertoires that made up the dataset. The sample metadata nearly always contained a de-identified subject ID, COVID-19 status, age in years and sex. The repertoires were released in a freely available public database intended as a resource for research on the immune response to SARS-CoV-2. Where available, HLA class I and class II types were taken from metadata supplied by the sample provider and were not determined by assay-based typing. The samples were drawn from the first 160 participants of the ongoing ImmuneRACE study and from over 950 subjects provided by 6 global collaborators.

This clone was recorded only once. No cognate antigen has been identified for it. Base qualities are missing; no much larger clone stands one base away. V is cut by 3 bases and J by 5 bases, and the space between the germline ends is 11 bases. CDR1 and CDR2 are read off the germline V gene as SGDLS and YYNGEE. The CDR3 covers 13 residues, taking in both the cysteine and the phenylalanine. The kept DNA is CDR3 alone, 39 bases in frame from the first base. One collaborating source in Seattle enrolled patients while the patients were actively infected and followed the patients over time throughout the course of disease. Whole blood was collected in K2EDTA tubes by collaborating institutions according to the institutions' own protocols. For TCRbeta analysis, collaborator samples were shipped as frozen whole blood, as isolated PBMCs, or as DNA extracted from either sample type. The immunoSEQ Assay, a bias-controlled multiplex PCR, was used to amplify TCRbeta CDR3 regions from genomic DNA. The paper's processing steps were these. Nucleated cell counts per sample were estimated from amplification of reference gene primers within the assay. To quantify the absolute abundance of each unique TCRbeta CDR3 rearrangement, sequence reads were collapsed and filtered. For each sample, productive Simpson clonality was calculated as the square root of Simpson's diversity index across productive rearrangements. TCRdb holds this immuneACCESS table with in-frame rearrangements only. Some clones are missing; in checked studies, unresolved V genes explain under half, and the rest has no known cause. The V and J calls and the clone size are those of that table, but D and trimming were determined from the DNA. Within this sample are about 270,000 clones, with less than 85% of them counted one time only. Almost 1.5% of the sample is held by the ten biggest clonotypes.

What the study reported, not specific to this receptor: The amount of clinical and demographic metadata varied by source and participant and was provided uncurated.

The V and J genes are TRBV9 and TRBJ1-1; the best D guess is TRBD1, with 6 bases matching. This clonotype was sampled from a human donor with COVID-19, enrolled during active disease. The donor label of this sample is uncertain. Sequencing input: peripheral blood. The CDR3: CASSENRETEAFF. The DNA is TGTGCCAGCAGCGAAAACAGGGAAACTGAAGCTTTCTTT.